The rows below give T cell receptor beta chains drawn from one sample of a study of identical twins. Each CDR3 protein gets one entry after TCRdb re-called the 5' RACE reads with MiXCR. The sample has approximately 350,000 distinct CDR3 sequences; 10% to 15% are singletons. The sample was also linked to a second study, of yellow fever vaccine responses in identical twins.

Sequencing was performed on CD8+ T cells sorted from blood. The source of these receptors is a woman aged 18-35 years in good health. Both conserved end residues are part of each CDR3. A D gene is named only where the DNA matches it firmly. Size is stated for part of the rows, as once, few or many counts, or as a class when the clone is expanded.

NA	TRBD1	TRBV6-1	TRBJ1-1	CASSLNRGGTEAFF	TGTGCCAGCAGCCTTAACAGGGGCGGCACTGAAGCTTTCTTT
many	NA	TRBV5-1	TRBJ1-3	CASSLDSSGNTIYF	TGCGCCAGCAGCTTGGACAGCTCTGGAAACACCATATATTTT
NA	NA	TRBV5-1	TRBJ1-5	CASSSYDRPIKGNQPQHF	TGCGCCAGCAGCTCGTACGACAGGCCCATTAAGGGCAATCAGCCCCAGCATTTT
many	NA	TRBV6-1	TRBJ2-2	CASSEGSEHTGELFF	TGTGCCAGCAGTGAAGGGAGCGAACACACCGGGGAGCTGTTTTTT
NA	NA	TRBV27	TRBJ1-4	CASSLRARNDEKLFF	TGTGCCAGCAGTTTACGGGCTAGGAACGATGAAAAACTGTTTTTT
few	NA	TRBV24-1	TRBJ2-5	CATSDFRLEETQYF	TGTGCCACCAGTGATTTTAGGTTGGAAGAGACCCAGTACTTC
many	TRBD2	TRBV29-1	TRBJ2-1	CSVEEPARSASGSSYNEQFF	TGCAGCGTTGAAGAACCTGCGCGGTCGGCTAGCGGTAGCTCCTACAATGAGCAGTTCTTC
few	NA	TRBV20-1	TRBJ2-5	CSARAGASQETQYF	TGCAGTGCTAGAGCGGGGGCCTCCCAAGAGACCCAGTACTTC
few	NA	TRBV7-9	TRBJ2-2	CASSGSGVVPRTGELFF	TGTGCCAGCAGCGGAAGTGGTGTCGTTCCCCGCACCGGGGAGCTGTTTTTT
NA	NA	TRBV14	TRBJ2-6	CASSQVSSGANVLTF	TGTGCCAGCAGCCAAGTAAGCTCTGGGGCCAACGTCCTGACTTTC
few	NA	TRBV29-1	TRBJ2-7	CSVERDAPYEQYF	TGCAGCGTTGAGCGTGACGCACCCTACGAGCAGTACTTC
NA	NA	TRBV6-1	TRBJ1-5	CASSPGPYKDQPQHF	TGTGCCAGCAGTCCGGGACCATACAAGGATCAGCCCCAGCATTTT
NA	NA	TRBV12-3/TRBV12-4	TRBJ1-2	CASSFIEDEYGYTF	TGTGCCAGCAGTTTTATCGAAGACGAATATGGCTACACCTTC
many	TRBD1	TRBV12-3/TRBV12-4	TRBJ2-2	CASSLGTATGELFF	TGTGCCAGCAGTTTGGGGACAGCTACCGGGGAGCTGTTTTTT
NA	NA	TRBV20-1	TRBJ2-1	CSANRPPEDYNEQFF	TGCAGTGCCAACCGACCGCCGGAGGACTACAATGAGCAGTTCTTC
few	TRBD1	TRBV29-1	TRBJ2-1	CSVARQGNYNEQFF	TGCAGCGTTGCGAGACAGGGGAACTACAATGAGCAGTTCTTC
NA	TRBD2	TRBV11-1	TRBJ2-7	CASSNPGLAGGISYEQYF	TGTGCCAGCAGCAACCCGGGACTAGCGGGGGGGATCTCCTACGAGCAGTACTTC
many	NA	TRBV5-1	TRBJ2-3	CASSPGRRRSTDTQYF	TGCGCCAGCAGCCCCGGACGGAGGCGAAGCACAGATACGCAGTATTTT
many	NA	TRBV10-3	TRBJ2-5	CAISGTAKETQYF	TGTGCCATCAGTGGGACAGCAAAAGAGACCCAGTACTTC
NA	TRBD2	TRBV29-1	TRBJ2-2	CSVEGGRATGELFF	TGCAGCGTTGAAGGTGGGAGGGCGACCGGGGAGCTGTTTTTT
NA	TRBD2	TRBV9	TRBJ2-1	CASSVGAFRGDEQFF	TGTGCCAGCAGCGTAGGGGCGTTCCGGGGGGATGAGCAGTTCTTC
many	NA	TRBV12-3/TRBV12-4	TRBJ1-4	CASRGAELEKLFF	TGTGCCAGCAGGGGGGCAGAACTTGAAAAACTGTTTTTT
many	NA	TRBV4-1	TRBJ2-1	CASSQQIHEQFF	TGCGCCAGCAGCCAACAGATCCATGAGCAGTTCTTC
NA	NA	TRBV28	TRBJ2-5	CASSLVQGWDKETQYF	TGTGCCAGCAGTTTAGTCCAGGGGTGGGATAAAGAGACCCAGTACTTC